Each of the 25 T cell receptor beta chains below was sequenced from the same sample in a study of blood T cells in healthy people across ages. A sample-barcoded 5' primer and a J-beta primer mix were used in a second PCR of roughly 6 to 11 cycles. TCRdb re-derived calls from the 5' RACE reads in MiXCR, one entry per CDR3 protein. The table lists hundreds of thousands of distinct CDR3 sequences, roughly a quarter of them singletons. Sequenced sample: blood. These receptors were taken from a woman between 70 and 85 years old in good health.

This clonotype was counted at least ten times. The chain joins TRBV29-1 to TRBJ1-1; perhaps TRBD1 as D (6 bases). Trimming removed 6 bases at V and 2 bases at J, with 13 bases between. Germline V gene lookup returns CDR1 SQVTM and CDR2 ANQGSEA. The CDR3 has 13 amino acids. The CDR3 here is CSVRGQVNTEAFF. The CDR3 region has the DNA TGCAGCGTCCGGGGGCAGGTCAACACTGAAGCTTTCTTT.

V and J are TRBV2 and TRBJ1-2; D is undetermined. The CDR3 runs 12 residues. V was trimmed by 9 bases and J by 4 bases, leaving 12 bases between them. CDR1 and CDR2 (germline): SNHLY, FYNNEI. In DNA, the CDR3 is TGTGCCAGTGGAGACGGTTCCTATGGCTACACCTTC. It specifies CASGDGSYGYTF.

This clonotype was counted only a few times. The rearrangement joins TRBV29-1 to TRBJ2-2; D remains unclear. The CDR3 is 11 residues long. From germline, CDR1 is SQVTM and CDR2 ANQGSEA. V gave up 4 bases and J gave up 6 bases, with 6 bases separating them. CDR3 nucleotides: TGCAGCGTTGTTGGGGCCGGGGAGCTGTTTTTT. It encodes CSVVGAGELFF.

The chain combines TRBV7-2 with TRBJ2-7, with 8 positions matching TRBD2. The CDR3 is 14 residues long. CDR1 SGHTA and CDR2 FQGNSA come from the germline V gene. With V trimmed by 4 bases and J by 6 bases, 8 bases remained unmatched. In nucleotides, the CDR3 is TGTGCCAGCAGCTCACCGGGACTAGGGTCCGAGCAGTACTTC. Translating it yields CASSSPGLGSEQYF.

Ten or more counts support this clonotype. The V call is TRBV28, the J call TRBJ1-2; D is ambiguous. The CDR3 extends over 13 amino acids. V shed 4 bases and J shed 8 bases, with 14 bases lying between them. CDR1 is MDHEN, CDR2 SYDVKM, per germline. CDR3 amino acids: CASSSYRNGGYTF. The CDR3 DNA sequence: TGTGCCAGCAGTTCATACAGAAACGGCGGCTACACCTTC.

Only a few counts were recorded for this clonotype. V and J are TRBV7-9 and TRBJ2-7; D remains unclear. Germline V lookup: CDR1 SEHNR, CDR2 FQNEAQ (reference sequence). The CDR3 consists of 13 residues. Trimming removed 1 base at V and 4 bases at J, with 8 bases between. The CDR3 nucleotides are TGTGCCAGCAGCTTAGACTCCCGGTACGAGCAGTACTTC. Translated, it gives CASSLDSRYEQYF.

The CDR3 is CATSRVMNTEAFF. The CDR3 DNA reads as TGTGCCACCAGCAGAGTTATGAACACTGAAGCTTTCTTT. This chain connects TRBV15 to TRBJ1-1; D gene ambiguous. Trimming took off 1 base at V and 0 bases at J, with 3 bases between the two ends. Germline CDR1 and CDR2: LNHNV and YYDKDF (reference sequence). The CDR3 sequence is 13 residues long.

The J gene is TRBJ2-1, the V gene TRBV6-1; the match to TRBD1 covers 7 bases. The germline V gene encodes CDR1 MNHNS and CDR2 SASEGT. The CDR3 length is 13 residues. Losses at the gene ends were 6 bases for V and 5 bases for J; bases not matched to a gene: 4. The CDR3 protein is CASSGQVDNEQFF. The CDR3 DNA is TGTGCCAGCAGCGGACAGGTTGACAATGAGCAGTTCTTC.

The chain combines TRBV28 with TRBJ1-1; D not resolved. V was clipped by 6 bases and J by 5 bases, with 10 bases between them. The CDR3 is made up of 12 amino acids. Germline CDR1 and CDR2: MDHEN and SYDVKM. This CDR3 reads CASRQQRTEAFF. CDR3 in DNA: TGTGCCAGCAGACAACAGAGGACTGAAGCTTTCTTT.

The V gene is TRBV5-1, the J gene TRBJ2-5, with 8 nucleotides matching TRBD2. CDR3 length equals 16 residues. Germline CDR1 is SGHRS and CDR2 is YFSETQ. Germline trimming cut 7 bases from V and 4 bases from J; bases unmatched to any gene: 15. The CDR3 here is CASASAGGVSGETQYF. The CDR3 DNA reads TGCGCCAGCGCCTCGGCGGGAGGTGTTTCGGGAGAGACCCAGTACTTC.

Only a few counts were recorded for this clonotype. The J gene is TRBJ2-4, the V gene TRBV6-2 or TRBV6-3; 10 positions match TRBD2. The germline gives CDR1 MNHEY, CDR2 SVGEGT. Trimming at V came to 5 bases and at J to 9 bases, leaving 7 bases not matched to a gene. This CDR3 comprises 14 residues. The CDR3: CASSTSGRATIQYF. The CDR3, as DNA: TGTGCCAGCAGTACAAGCGGGAGGGCCACCATTCAGTACTTC.

The chain joins TRBV6-5 to TRBJ1-4; no clear D. The germline gives CDR1 MNHEY, CDR2 SVGAGI. V was shortened by 0 bases and J by 7 bases, with 6 bases between the two germline ends. This CDR3 is 13 amino acids long. CDR3 sequence reads: CASSYSRGEKLFF. DNA for the CDR3: TGTGCCAGCAGTTACTCGCGTGGTGAAAAACTGTTTTTT.

This rearrangement joins TRBV28 to TRBJ2-5, with 7 bases identical to TRBD1. The end of the DNA is better explained by TRBJ2-1, so the J call may be wrong. This CDR3 spans 13 amino acids. In germline, CDR1 is MDHEN, CDR2 SYDVKM. The CDR3 here is CASSTDRRNEQFF. Written as DNA, the CDR3 is TGTGCCAGCAGTACGGACAGGCGGAATGAGCAGTTCTTC.

There are a few counts of this clonotype. The rearrangement uses TRBV28 and TRBJ2-5, with D possibly matching TRBD2 (7 bases). This CDR3 region has 13 residues. V dropped 6 bases and J dropped 4 bases, with 12 bases sitting between them. The germline CDR1 and CDR2 sequences are MDHEN and SYDVKM. The chain's CDR3 is CASRGGTRETQYF. Here the CDR3 DNA reads TGTGCCAGCAGGGGGGGGACAAGAGAGACCCAGTACTTC.

This clonotype was recorded a few times. The rearrangement links TRBV7-2 to TRBJ1-1; the D is unclear. CDR1 SGHTA and CDR2 FQGNSA come from the germline V gene. CDR3 size: 15 residues. Deletions cut 0 bases from V and 2 bases from J, with 10 bases between. This CDR3 is CASSLAWDYNTEAFF. The CDR3 DNA sequence: TGTGCCAGCAGCTTAGCGTGGGATTATAACACTGAAGCTTTCTTT.

The table lists this clonotype with a few counts. The chain couples TRBV20-1 to TRBJ2-4, with 9 bases identical to TRBD1. The V gene's germline CDR1 is DFQATT and CDR2 SNEGSKA (reference sequence). This CDR3 region has 12 residues. Unmatched junction bases numbered 3, after V lost 4 bases and J lost 8 bases. The CDR3, as DNA: TGCAGTGCTATGACAGGGGGGGACATTCAGTACTTC. Encoded protein: CSAMTGGDIQYF.

This clonotype occurred a few times. The V and J genes are TRBV10-3 and TRBJ1-2, with 10 nucleotides matching TRBD1. Germline lookup yields CDR1 ENHRY and CDR2 SYGVKD. CDR3 length: 13 residues. V lost 8 bases, J lost 4 bases, and 4 bases stayed unmatched. The CDR3 DNA reads TGTGCCATCTCCCGGGACAGGGGCTATGGCTACACCTTC. This codes for CAISRDRGYGYTF.

This clonotype showed up just a few times. The rearrangement uses TRBV7-3 and TRBJ2-1, with 10 nucleotides matching TRBD2. This CDR3 comprises 18 residues. The J segment lost 4 bases and the V segment lost 2 bases, leaving 11 bases of the junction unmatched. Germline V gene sequence: CDR1 SGHTA, CDR2 FQGTGA. This CDR3 reads CASSLRAGGALGYNEQFF. CDR3 coding DNA: TGTGCCAGCAGCTTACGAGCGGGAGGGGCGCTCGGGTACAATGAGCAGTTCTTC.

This clonotype was observed a handful of times. The rearrangement uses TRBV20-1 and TRBJ2-7, with 10 bases fitting TRBD2. Germline V gene sequence: CDR1 DFQATT, CDR2 SNEGSKA (reference sequence). This CDR3 contains 13 residues. V shed 4 bases and J 9 bases; nucleotides not matched to a gene: 9. The CDR3 DNA is TGCAGTGCTAATTGGGCTAGCGGGAGCGCGCAGTACTTC. Its protein product is CSANWASGSAQYF.

This clonotype has a handful of counts. This chain joins TRBV15 and TRBJ2-6; no definite D call. Trimming pared 1 base from V and 0 bases from J, leaving 7 bases between. The CDR3 has 16 residues. Germline V gene data show CDR1 as LNHNV and CDR2 as YYDKDF (reference sequence). The CDR3 nucleotides are TGTGCCACCAGCAGAGCCTCAAGCTCTGGGGCCAACGTCCTGACTTTC. Protein: CATSRASSSGANVLTF.

The chain has TRBV6-2 or TRBV6-3 and TRBJ2-5; D is uncertain. The CDR3 totals 14 residues. In germline, CDR1 is MNHEY, CDR2 SVGEGT. V was shortened by 3 bases and J by 1 base, with 9 bases between the two germline ends. CDR3 sequence: CASSYITGQETQYF. The CDR3 DNA is TGTGCCAGCAGTTATATCACGGGCCAAGAGACCCAGTACTTC.

This chain uses TRBV9 with TRBJ2-5, with 9 bases aligning to TRBD2. V was pared by 3 bases and J by 4 bases, with 10 bases of the junction left unmatched. This CDR3 has 16 amino acids. CDR1 is SGDLS and CDR2 is YYNGEE in the germline V gene. The CDR3 sequence is CASSAREGSIGETQYF. The CDR3 DNA follows: TGTGCCAGCAGCGCGCGGGAGGGGAGTATCGGAGAGACCCAGTACTTC.

DNA of the CDR3: TGCAGTGCTCCAAGGACAGGGACCACTGAAGCTTTCTTT. Translated: CSAPRTGTTEAFF. The chain is built from TRBV20-1 and TRBJ1-1, with TRBD1 matching over 8 bases. This CDR3 has 13 residues. J lost 4 bases, V lost 5 bases, and 6 bases had no gene match. CDR1 DFQATT and CDR2 SNEGSKA come from the germline V gene (reference sequence).

The chain employs TRBV20-1 and TRBJ2-5, with a weak D call TRBD1 (6 bases). The closer fit of TRBJ2-7 to the DNA end suggests the J call may be wrong. In germline, CDR1 is DFQATT, CDR2 SNEGSKA (reference sequence). There are 15 residues in the CDR3. CDR3 sequence: CSASVGTKVSYEQYF. The CDR3 nucleotides read TGCAGTGCTAGTGTGGGGACAAAAGTCTCCTACGAGCAGTACTTC.

This clonotype occurred a few times. This chain connects TRBV20-1 to TRBJ2-3, with D possibly TRBD2 on 6 matching bases. Trimming cost V 1 base and J 2 bases, with 13 bases left between them. Germline lookup yields CDR1 DFQATT and CDR2 SNEGSKA (reference sequence). The CDR3 covers 15 residues. The CDR3, as DNA: TGCAGTGCTAGAGTCGTAGCGGATTTCACAGATACGCAGTATTTT. This sequence encodes CSARVVADFTDTQYF.